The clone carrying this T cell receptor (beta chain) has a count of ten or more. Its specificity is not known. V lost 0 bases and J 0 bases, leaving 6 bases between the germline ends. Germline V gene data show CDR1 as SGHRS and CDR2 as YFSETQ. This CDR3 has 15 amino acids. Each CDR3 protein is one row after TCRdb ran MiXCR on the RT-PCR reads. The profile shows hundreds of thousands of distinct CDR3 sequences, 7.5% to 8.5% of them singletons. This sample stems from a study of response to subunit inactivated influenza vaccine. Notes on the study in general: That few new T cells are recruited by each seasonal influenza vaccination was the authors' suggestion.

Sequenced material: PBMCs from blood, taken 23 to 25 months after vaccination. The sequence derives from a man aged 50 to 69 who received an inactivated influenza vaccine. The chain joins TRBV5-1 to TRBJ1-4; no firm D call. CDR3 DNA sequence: TGCGCCAGCAGCTTGGGTCAGTCAACTAATGAAAAACTGTTTTTT. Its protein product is CASSLGQSTNEKLFF.